Below are 18 T cell receptor beta chains sequenced from a single sample in a study of shared clonotypes between healthy human individuals. The repertoire was sequenced with immunoSEQ multiplex PCR; TCRdb's copy has only in-frame clones and lacks some. The repertoire holds some 1 million clones, more than 65% seen once, with around 1.4% in the top ten. The material sequenced was memory CD4+ T cells sorted from blood. This sample's subset: CD45RA-negative fraction. These receptors were obtained from a man aged 18 to 35 in good health.

This sequence joins TRBV18 and TRBJ1-3; TRBD1 might be the D (5 bases). CDR1 is KGHSH, CDR2 LQKENI, per germline. V lost 5 bases and J lost 4, with 9 bases in between. The CDR3 spans 13 residues. This CDR3 is CASSGTGGNTIYF. The CDR3 nucleotides are TGTGCCAGCTCAGGGACCGGCGGAAACACCATATATTTT.

This clone showed up just once. The rearrangement uses TRBV7-2 and TRBJ1-2; D possibly corresponds to TRBD1 (5 bases). Germline V gene data show CDR1 as SGHTA and CDR2 as FQGNSA. There are 15 residues in the CDR3. Trimming took off 3 bases at V and 3 bases at J, with 14 bases between the two ends. CDR3 amino acids: CASSFHRGVDYGYTF. The CDR3, as DNA: TGTGCCAGCAGCTTTCACCGAGGGGTAGACTATGGCTACACCTTC.

A single count supports this clone. The chain has TRBV7-8 and TRBJ2-7; 8 nucleotides agree with TRBD1. CDR3 length: 15 amino acids. The germline V gene has CDR1 SGHVS and CDR2 FQNEAQ. Unmatched junction bases numbered 12, after V lost 5 bases and J lost 6 bases. The CDR3 bases are TGTGCCAGCAGCCTAAAAAGACAGGGGATAGCCGAGCAGTACTTC. Protein product: CASSLKRQGIAEQYF.

Regarding this clone: The same CDR3 also results from other DNA sequences found in this sample. V is TRBV9 and J is TRBJ2-1; D might be TRBD1 (5 bases). The CDR3 runs 15 residues. The germline V gene encodes CDR1 SGDLS and CDR2 YYNGEE. Trimming shortened V by 2 bases and J by 0 bases, and 9 bases separated the two germline ends. Here the CDR3 DNA reads TGTGCCAGCAGCGTTCAGGGAAGCTCCTACAATGAGCAGTTCTTC. Residues: CASSVQGSSYNEQFF.

The chain joins TRBV18 to TRBJ1-6, with unresolved D. There are 15 residues in the CDR3. Between the trimmed V and J ends, which lost 2 bases and 7 bases, there was a span of 12 bases. Germline CDR1 reads KGHSH; CDR2 reads LQKENI. The CDR3 coding sequence is TGTGCCAGCTCACCAGGAAGGTTAAGAAATTCACCCCTCCACTTT. Translation: CASSPGRLRNSPLHF.

As concerns this clone: Other DNA sequences in this sample translate to the same CDR3. In nucleotides, the CDR3 is TGCGCCAGCAGCTTGGTTGGGGGGAACACTGAAGCTTTCTTT. It translates to CASSLVGGNTEAFF. This chain joins TRBV5-1 and TRBJ1-1; D may be TRBD1 (5 bases). This CDR3 has 14 amino acids. Trimming cost V 0 bases and J 1 base, with 7 bases left between them. The germline gives CDR1 SGHRS, CDR2 YFSETQ.

As to this clone: This CDR3 is also generated by other DNA sequences in the sample. V is TRBV5-1 and J is TRBJ1-1; 8 nucleotides line up with TRBD1. The CDR3 is 14 amino acids. The V segment lost 4 bases and the J segment 2 bases; nucleotides outside the gene matches: 4. Germline lookup yields CDR1 SGHRS and CDR2 YFSETQ. The CDR3 DNA sequence: TGCGCCAGCAGCGTCGACAGGGGAAACACTGAAGCTTTCTTT. Protein product: CASSVDRGNTEAFF.

This chain connects TRBV5-1 to TRBJ2-2; 8 bases align to TRBD2. Germline V CDR1 and CDR2: SGHRS, YFSETQ. This CDR3 is 15 amino acids long. The V gene end was trimmed by 4 bases and the J gene end by 5 bases; junction bases not matched to a gene: 7. The CDR3 region has the DNA TGCGCCAGCAGCCCGACTAGCGATTGGACCGGGGAGCTGTTTTTT. This translates into CASSPTSDWTGELFF.

The gene calls are TRBV4-3 and TRBJ2-3; no clear D. Deletions cut 0 bases from V and 8 bases from J, with 12 bases between. The CDR3 has 14 amino acids. CDR1 and CDR2 (germline): LGHNA, YSLEER. The CDR3 reads CASSQDLGRITQYF. CDR3 nucleotide sequence: TGCGCCAGCAGCCAAGATCTTGGAAGGATTACGCAGTATTTT.

The chain is built from TRBV5-6 and TRBJ1-1; the D gene is possibly TRBD1 (5 bases). The CDR3 is 15 residues long. Trimming took 4 bases from V and 1 from J, leaving 14 bases between them. Germline CDR1 reads SGHDT; CDR2 reads YYEEEE. CDR3 DNA sequence: TGTGCCAGCAGCCTGCCCCCCGGGACGAACACTGAAGCTTTCTTT. It is translated as CASSLPPGTNTEAFF.

This rearrangement joins TRBV11-2 to TRBJ2-5; TRBD1 aligns across 7 bases. The germline gives CDR1 SGHAT, CDR2 FQNNGV. V lost 1 base, J lost 6 bases, and 2 bases stayed unmatched. CDR3 length equals 13 residues. DNA for the CDR3: TGTGCCAGCAGCTTAGCACAGGGGCAGACCCAGTACTTC. It codes for CASSLAQGQTQYF.

V and J are TRBV7-2 and TRBJ2-7; TRBD2 aligns across 14 bases. V shed 0 bases and J 6 bases; nucleotides not matched to a gene: 7. CDR3 length: 17 residues. In germline, CDR1 is SGHTA, CDR2 FQGNSA. CDR3 DNA sequence: TGTGCCAGCAGCTTAGCGGGTCGGGGACTAGCGGGAGTCGAGCAGTACTTC. It translates to CASSLAGRGLAGVEQYF.

Note on this clone: Other DNA sequences in the sample encode the same CDR3. The rearrangement uses TRBV7-6 and TRBJ2-7; no clear D gene. Per the germline V gene, CDR1 is SGHVS and CDR2 is FNYEAQ. Trimming cost V 0 bases and J 1 base, with 4 bases left between them. The CDR3 covers 13 residues. The CDR3: CASSLASSYEQYF. Written as DNA, the CDR3 is TGTGCCAGCAGCTTAGCAAGTTCCTACGAGCAGTACTTC.

V is TRBV7-2 and J is TRBJ2-1, with 8 positions matching TRBD2. J lost 7 bases, V lost 0 bases, and 8 bases had no gene match. Germline V gene data show CDR1 as SGHTA and CDR2 as FQGNSA. CDR3 length equals 16 residues. The CDR3 DNA is TGTGCCAGCAGCTTAGCGATGGGGACTAGTTGGAATGAGCAGTTCTTC. This translates into CASSLAMGTSWNEQFF.

The rearrangement joins TRBV7-2 to TRBJ2-1, with TRBD2 matching 10 bases. This CDR3 has 17 amino acids. Trimming cost V 0 bases and J 10 bases; bases outside gene matches: 12. Germline CDR1 SGHTA, CDR2 FQGNSA. The CDR3 DNA follows: TGTGCCAGCAGCTTAGCACCCAGTTCTAGCGGGAGTCGGGAGCAGTTCTTC. As protein: CASSLAPSSSGSREQFF.

This chain uses TRBV4-1 with TRBJ1-1; TRBD1 might be the D (5 bases). Germline CDR1 is MGHRA and CDR2 is YSYEKL. The CDR3 extends over 12 amino acids. Trimming took 1 base from V and 10 from J, leaving 10 bases between them. The CDR3 bases are TGCGCCAGCAGCCAAGTAAGGGGTACAGCTTTCTTT. Encoded protein: CASSQVRGTAFF.

The chain combines TRBV30 with TRBJ2-7; 8 bases fit TRBD1. V shed 1 base and J 3 bases; nucleotides not matched to a gene: 8. The CDR3 contains 15 residues. Germline V gene data show CDR1 as GTSNPN and CDR2 as SVGIG (reference sequence). CDR3 in DNA: TGTGCCTGGAGTGCTCTCCGGACAGGGCTCTACGAGCAGTACTTC. It encodes CAWSALRTGLYEQYF.

This clone was detected a few times. Additional DNA sequences in this sample encode the identical CDR3. This chain connects TRBV5-1 to TRBJ2-7, with 7 bases fitting TRBD1. J was trimmed by 4 bases and V by 4 bases; bases with no gene match: 2. The CDR3 totals 12 residues. Germline V gene sequence: CDR1 SGHRS, CDR2 YFSETQ. The chain's CDR3 is CASSRDSYEQYF. CDR3 nucleotides: TGCGCCAGCAGCCGGGACAGTTACGAGCAGTACTTC. The full variable domain, rest sourced from reference TRBV5-1 and TRBJ2-7, is KAGVTQTPRYLIKTRGQQVTLSCSPISGHRSVSWYQQTPGQGLQFLFEYFSETQRNKGNFPGRFSGRQFSNSRSEMNVSTLELGDSALYLCASSRDSYEQYFGPGTRLTVT.